This T cell receptor (beta chain) was captured in a study of beta chain features in type 1 diabetes. Of the isolated RNA, all was reverse transcribed, and so the sequenced material was expressed TCRB transcripts. TCRdb keeps only in-frame clones here, not all; method: immunoSEQ multiplex PCR. Of approximately 90,000 clones detected, approximately 32% appear once; the ten largest clones hold about 0.48%. This clone has more than one count but fewer than ten. What it binds is unknown. Findings and limits, study-wide: Sampled from patients, naive, central memory and Treg TCRB repertoires appeared more similar than those sampled from healthy donors. A pattern of fewer insertions and more deletions at VDJ junctions was seen in type 1 diabetes patients.

Sorted CD4+ subsets: naive, central memory, regulatory, stem cell-like memory (CD45RO/CCR7/CD25/CD127/CD95/CD27 panel). Over 95% purity was reached by all sorted populations. The CDR3 runs 16 residues. Unmatched junction bases numbered 8, after V lost 4 bases and J lost 5 bases. CDR1 and CDR2 from the germline V gene are SGHTA and FQGNSA. This TCR came from a woman aged 18-29 years in good health. The V call is TRBV7-2, the J call TRBJ2-3, with 11 nucleotides matching TRBD2. The sequencing input was stem cell memory CD4+ T cells from blood. In DNA, the CDR3 is TGTGCCAGCAGCTCCTCCTTAGCGGGGGGGATAGATACGCAGTATTTT. It codes for CASSSSLAGGIDTQYF.